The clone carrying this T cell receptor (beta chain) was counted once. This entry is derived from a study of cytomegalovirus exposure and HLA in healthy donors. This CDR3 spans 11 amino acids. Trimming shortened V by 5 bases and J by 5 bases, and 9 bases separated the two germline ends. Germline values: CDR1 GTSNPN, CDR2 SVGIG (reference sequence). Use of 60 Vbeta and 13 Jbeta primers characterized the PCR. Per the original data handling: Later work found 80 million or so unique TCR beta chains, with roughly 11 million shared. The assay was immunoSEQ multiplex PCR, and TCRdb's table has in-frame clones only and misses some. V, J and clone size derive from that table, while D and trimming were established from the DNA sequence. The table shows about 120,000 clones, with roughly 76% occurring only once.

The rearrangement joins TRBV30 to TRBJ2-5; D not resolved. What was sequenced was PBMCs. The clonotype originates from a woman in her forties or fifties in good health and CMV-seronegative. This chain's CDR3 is CAWPSGETQYF. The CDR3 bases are TGTGCCTGGCCGTCCGGGGAGACCCAGTACTTC.